The 18 T cell receptor beta chains reported below all come from one sample, sequenced in a study of graft-versus-host responses after intestinal transplantation. The antigens these receptors bind are not known. Method: immunoSEQ multiplex PCR; TCRdb's copy keeps in-frame clones and lacks some. The repertoire holds fewer than 95,000 clones, with around 92% as singletons. The sequencing used unstimulated CD8+ T cells sorted from spleen or lymph node cells, collected before transplant. The origin of the receptors is a human donor who was the organ donor for an intestinal transplant.

In its sample, this clone was seen once. The J gene is TRBJ2-7, the V gene TRBV9; 8 nucleotides align to TRBD2. The CDR3 extends over 15 amino acids. The trim removed 3 bases at V and 2 bases at J, leaving 7 bases unmatched. Germline V CDR1 and CDR2: SGDLS, YYNGEE. The CDR3 loop reads CASSAGGTSAYEQYF. CDR3 coding DNA: TGTGCCAGCAGCGCGGGGGGGACATCCGCCTACGAGCAGTACTTC.

CDR3 residues: CASRLRAQPVYEQYF. CDR3 coding DNA: TGCGCCAGCAGATTGCGTGCCCAACCGGTCTACGAGCAGTACTTC. This sequence joins TRBV5-1 and TRBJ2-5; D not resolved. The J call may not be correct, given that the DNA end is closer to TRBJ2-7. This CDR3 comprises 15 residues. The germline CDR1 and CDR2 sequences are SGHRS and YFSETQ.

This clone was seen only once. The chain uses TRBV4-3 and TRBJ2-1; D might be TRBD2 (5 bases). Per the germline V gene, CDR1 is LGHNA and CDR2 is YSLEER. The ends were cut back, 1 base at V and 8 bases at J, with 15 bases in the middle. The CDR3 runs to 15 residues. CDR3 residues: CASSQGVTAGYEQFF. The CDR3 DNA follows: TGCGCCAGCAGCCAAGGTGTTACTGCGGGCTATGAGCAGTTCTTC.

The chain uses TRBV6-4 and TRBJ2-2; possibly TRBD1 for D (6 bases). V was trimmed by 3 bases and J by 4 bases, leaving 15 bases between them. This CDR3 is built from 16 residues. Germline loops: CDR1 MRHNA, CDR2 SNTAGT. DNA of the CDR3: TGTGCCAGCAGTGATTTAGGCAGGGGAACCACCGGGGAGCTGTTTTTT. Protein sequence: CASSDLGRGTTGELFF.

The chain recombines TRBV19 with TRBJ1-1, with TRBD1 matching 9 bases. Germline CDR1 is LNHDA and CDR2 is SQIVND (reference sequence). Trimming removed 3 bases from V and 2 bases from J; junction bases left unmatched: 7. The CDR3 sequence is 16 residues long. CDR3 nucleotides: TGTGCCAGTAGTATGGGACAGGGAGCAAATAACACTGAAGCTTTCTTT. Amino acids: CASSMGQGANNTEAFF.

The J gene is TRBJ1-2, the V gene TRBV25-1, with a tentative D call TRBD1 (5 bases). From germline, CDR1 is MGHDK and CDR2 SYGVNS. Between the trimmed V and J ends, which lost 0 bases and 6 bases, there was a span of 11 bases. CDR3 length: 14 residues. CDR3 sequence: CASSEYNRFDGYTF. In DNA form, the CDR3 reads TGTGCCAGCAGTGAATATAACAGGTTCGATGGCTACACCTTC.

This chain links TRBV7-6 with TRBJ1-6; no reliable D call. The CDR3 sequence is 13 residues long. Germline values: CDR1 SGHVS, CDR2 FNYEAQ. V was trimmed by 1 base and J by 9 bases, leaving 7 bases between them. CDR3 sequence (DNA): TGTGCCAGCAGCTTAGGGTTCAGTTCACCCCTCCACTTT. Translating it yields CASSLGFSSPLHF.

V is TRBV5-6 and J is TRBJ1-5; 9 nucleotides line up with TRBD1. The germline V gene has CDR1 SGHDT and CDR2 YYEEEE. This CDR3 region has 17 residues. J was trimmed by 0 bases and V by 4 bases; bases with no gene match: 8. The CDR3 protein is CASSTQGAMDSNQPQHF. In DNA, the CDR3 is TGTGCCAGCAGCACACAGGGGGCCATGGATAGCAATCAGCCCCAGCATTTT.

V usage is TRBV28 and J usage is TRBJ1-2, with 12 bases matching TRBD1. Germline V gene data show CDR1 as MDHEN and CDR2 as SYDVKM. This CDR3 is built from 14 residues. Germline trimming cut 8 bases from V and 7 bases from J; bases unmatched to any gene: 8. CDR3 bases: TGTGCCAGCCGCCCTCCGGGACAGGGGGCTGGCTACACCTTC. It codes for CASRPPGQGAGYTF.

The chain couples TRBV4-1 to TRBJ1-2; tentative D call: TRBD1 (5 bases). Trimming stripped 1 base from V and 3 bases from J, with 12 bases between. CDR1 MGHRA and CDR2 YSYEKL come from the germline V gene. This CDR3 comprises 15 residues. CDR3 protein: CASSQGETGDYGYTF. The CDR3 coding sequence is TGCGCCAGCAGCCAAGGAGAGACGGGGGACTATGGCTACACCTTC.

This sequence joins TRBV27 and TRBJ1-2; a weak D match, TRBD1 (6 bases). CDR3 length: 13 residues. Germline CDR1 reads MNHEY; CDR2 reads SMNVEV (reference sequence). Deletions cut 5 bases from V and 5 bases from J, with 12 bases between. The chain's CDR3 is CASSTGLGYGYTF. The CDR3 nucleotides read TGTGCCAGCAGTACAGGGCTGGGTTATGGCTACACCTTC.

The chain links TRBV7-9 to TRBJ2-5, with 9 bases matching TRBD1. V gave up 3 bases and J gave up 2 bases; unmatched junction bases: 10. This CDR3 has 17 residues. Per germline, CDR1 SEHNR and CDR2 FQNEAQ (reference sequence). DNA of the CDR3: TGTGCCAGCAGCTTTCGCCGGGACAGGGAGGCACAAGAGACCCAGTACTTC. Residues: CASSFRRDREAQETQYF.

The rearrangement links TRBV18 to TRBJ2-1; 7 positions match TRBD1. The CDR3 totals 16 residues. V gave up 5 bases and J gave up 0 bases; unmatched junction bases: 7. Germline V gene lookup returns CDR1 KGHSH and CDR2 LQKENI. CDR3 region: CASSLRTGASYNEQFF. The CDR3 DNA reads as TGTGCCAGCTCATTGAGGACAGGTGCCTCCTACAATGAGCAGTTCTTC.

This chain uses TRBV4-2 with TRBJ2-1; TRBD2 matches 12 bases. The CDR3 has 15 residues. V gave up 4 bases and J gave up 6 bases; unmatched junction bases: 4. Germline V gene data show CDR1 as LGHNA and CDR2 as YNFKEQ. CDR3 protein: CASSPRTSGTNEQFF. The CDR3 DNA reads TGTGCCAGCAGCCCGAGGACTAGCGGGACCAATGAGCAGTTCTTC.

This chain uses TRBV7-6 with TRBJ1-6, with 7 bases aligning to TRBD1. The CDR3 length is 16 residues. Looked up from germline, CDR1 is SGHVS and CDR2 is FNYEAQ. V dropped 5 bases and J dropped 5; count of bases not matched to a gene: 9. This CDR3 reads CASSPERGQNNSPLHF. The DNA of the CDR3 is TGTGCCAGCAGCCCGGAGAGGGGGCAAAATAATTCACCCCTCCACTTT.

The chain couples TRBV4-3 to TRBJ1-6; a possible D gene is TRBD1 (5 bases). V was pared by 5 bases and J by 6 bases, with 17 bases between. CDR1 LGHNA and CDR2 YSLEER come from the germline V gene. The CDR3 loop spans 16 amino acids. This chain's CDR3 is CASSEGAATSNSPLHF. The CDR3 DNA reads as TGCGCCAGCAGCGAAGGGGCAGCTACGAGTAATTCACCCCTCCACTTT.

The chain links TRBV7-9 to TRBJ2-6, with a possible D match to TRBD1 (5 bases). This CDR3 has 16 amino acids. Per the germline V gene, CDR1 is SEHNR and CDR2 is FQNEAQ (reference sequence). V gave up 6 bases and J gave up 1 base, with 13 bases separating them. For the CDR3, the DNA is TGTGCCAGCAGTCACACCACAGGTTCTGGGGCCAACGTCCTGACTTTC. It codes for CASSHTTGSGANVLTF. Combining the CDR3 with reference TRBV7-9 and TRBJ2-6 gives the whole variable domain DTGVSQNPRHKITKRGQNVTFRCDPISEHNRLYWYRQTLGQGPEFLTYFQNEAQLEKSRLLSDRFSAERPKGSFSTLEIQRTEQGDSAMYLCASSHTTGSGANVLTFGAGSRLTVL.

V is TRBV7-9 and J is TRBJ2-4; 15 nucleotides agree with TRBD2. From germline, CDR1 is SEHNR and CDR2 FQNEAQ (reference sequence). With V trimmed by 4 bases and J by 2 bases, 3 bases remained unmatched. This CDR3 is built from 17 residues. CDR3 nucleotide sequence: TGTGCCAGCAGCTACGGACTAGCGGGGGGGACCAAAAACATTCAGTACTTC. Translated: CASSYGLAGGTKNIQYF.